The next 20 T cell receptor beta chains were all read from a single sample in a study of OX40 agonist ivuxolimab in advanced cancers. Using immunoSEQ multiplex PCR, the repertoire was profiled, and TCRdb retains in-frame clones only, with some absent. The sample consists of about 62,000 clones, 75% to 90% of them appearing once. The source material was CD4+ or CD8+ T cells sorted from blood, sampled in a trial of the OX40 agonist ivuxolimab. The source of these receptors is an adult with an advanced solid tumor such as melanoma, head and neck, liver or kidney cancer.

The gene calls are TRBV2 and TRBJ1-5; D ambiguous. The CDR3 runs 13 residues. Germline CDR1 reads SNHLY; CDR2 reads FYNNEI. Trimming cost V 6 bases and J 2 bases, with 8 bases left between them. The CDR3 loop is CASRAMGNQPQHF. In nucleotides, the CDR3 is TGTGCCAGCAGGGCGATGGGCAATCAGCCCCAGCATTTT.

The genes are TRBV28 and TRBJ1-5; the match to TRBD1 covers 7 bases. This CDR3 is built from 15 residues. From germline, CDR1 is MDHEN and CDR2 SYDVKM. Trimming at V came to 7 bases and at J to 6 bases, leaving 12 bases not matched to a gene. The CDR3, as DNA: TGTGCCAGCACTCCCGACAGGGCGATAGGTCAGCCCCAGCATTTT. This codes for CASTPDRAIGQPQHF.

The genes are TRBV7-3 and TRBJ1-5; D is unclear. The V gene's germline CDR1 is SGHTA and CDR2 FQGTGA. The CDR3 is made up of 11 amino acids. V was pared by 6 bases and J by 4 bases, with 4 bases between. The CDR3 DNA sequence: TGTGCCAGCAGTCTAAATCAGCCCCAGCATTTT. This sequence encodes CASSLNQPQHF. The variable domain in full, with the rest retrieved from reference TRBV7-3 and TRBJ1-5, is GAGVSQTPSNKVTEKGKYVELRCDPISGHTALYWYRQSLGQGPEFLIYFQGTGAADDSGLPNDRFFAVRPEGSVSTLKIQRTERGDSAVYLCASSLNQPQHFGDGTRLSIL.

The DNA for the CDR3 is TGTGCCACCAGCTGGAGAGGGAATGAGCAGTTCTTC. This translates into CATSWRGNEQFF. J is TRBJ2-1 and V is TRBV15; tentatively, D is TRBD2 (5 bases). Germline V gene data show CDR1 as LNHNV and CDR2 as YYDKDF (reference sequence). CDR3 size: 12 residues. Trimming pared 5 bases from V and 7 bases from J, leaving 9 bases between.

This clone was observed once. The chain employs TRBV15 and TRBJ2-5, with TRBD1 as a possible D gene (5 bases). The CDR3 is 15 amino acids. Germline CDR1 reads LNHNV; CDR2 reads YYDKDF (reference sequence). Between the trimmed V and J ends, which lost 0 bases and 1 base, there was a span of 9 bases. The DNA of the CDR3 is TGTGCCACCAGCAGAGATAAAGGGGCCCAAGAGACCCAGTACTTC. Its translation: CATSRDKGAQETQYF.

This clone was recorded only once. The chain has TRBV6-1 and TRBJ2-5; D gene uncertain. The germline V gene has CDR1 MNHNS and CDR2 SASEGT. The CDR3 is made up of 13 amino acids. Trimming removed 8 bases at V and 2 bases at J, with 12 bases between. DNA of the CDR3: TGTGCCAGCGGGTTCACATTTCAAGAGACCCAGTACTTC. This encodes CASGFTFQETQYF.

J is TRBJ2-7 and V is TRBV28, with 8 nucleotides matching TRBD1. Per the germline V gene, CDR1 is MDHEN and CDR2 is SYDVKM. The CDR3 runs to 18 residues. V trimming: 4 bases; J trimming: 4 bases; junction bases outside the gene matches: 18. CDR3 DNA: TGTGCCAGCAGTTCCTCGACAGGGGCTAACCTCAGAATGTACGAGCAGTACTTC. Its protein product is CASSSSTGANLRMYEQYF. The full variable domain, in which reference TRBV28 and TRBJ2-7 provide the parts outside the CDR3, is DVKVTQSSRYLVKRTGEKVFLECVQDMDHENMFWYRQDPGLGLRLIYFSYDVKMKEKGDIPEGYSVSREKKERFSLILESASTNQTSMYLCASSSSTGANLRMYEQYFGPGTRLTVT.

This sequence joins TRBV27 and TRBJ2-5, with TRBD2 identical over 10 bases. The V and J ends lost 5 bases and 5 bases, in that order; junction bases with no gene match: 14. This CDR3 has 17 residues. Germline CDR1 MNHEY, CDR2 SMNVEV (reference sequence). CDR3 region: CASSQMGTSARGETQYF. The CDR3 coding sequence is TGTGCCAGCAGTCAGATGGGGACTAGCGCAAGAGGGGAGACCCAGTACTTC.

This rearrangement joins TRBV28 to TRBJ2-3; D is possibly TRBD1 or TRBD2 (5 bases each). From germline, CDR1 is MDHEN and CDR2 SYDVKM. This CDR3 comprises 13 residues. V was cut by 4 bases and J by 5 bases, with 10 bases left in between. This CDR3 reads CASSWGFVDTQYF. The CDR3 nucleotides are TGTGCCAGCAGTTGGGGGTTTGTAGATACGCAGTATTTT.

The chain couples TRBV6-5 to TRBJ2-7; 7 bases fit TRBD1. Germline assignment: CDR1 MNHEY and CDR2 SVGAGI. The V and J ends lost 2 bases and 5 bases, in that order; junction bases with no gene match: 9. This CDR3 is built from 15 residues. The DNA of the CDR3 is TGTGCCAGCAGTTACGCGCCCTCCGGGACAGACGAGCAGTACTTC. Translation gives CASSYAPSGTDEQYF.

The rearrangement links TRBV7-3 to TRBJ1-2; the match to TRBD1 covers 7 bases. The length of the CDR3 is 15 residues. Trimming removed 2 bases from V and 5 bases from J; junction bases left unmatched: 8. The germline V gene has CDR1 SGHTA and CDR2 FQGTGA. The CDR3 is CASSLGPGGRYGYTF. CDR3 nucleotide sequence: TGTGCCAGCAGCTTAGGTCCAGGGGGTAGATATGGCTACACCTTC.

The V gene is TRBV29-1, the J gene TRBJ2-5; D call uncertain. V was cut by 4 bases and J by 7 bases, with 16 bases left in between. The CDR3 covers 13 residues. Germline V lookup: CDR1 SQVTM, CDR2 ANQGSEA. The CDR3 loop is CSVGSGPSGTQYF. The CDR3 coding sequence is TGCAGCGTTGGGTCGGGCCCATCGGGGACCCAGTACTTC.

This chain connects TRBV11-2 to TRBJ2-2; 9 bases map to TRBD2. The CDR3 is 17 amino acids. V trimming: 0 bases; J trimming: 3 bases; junction bases outside the gene matches: 5. Per germline, CDR1 SGHAT and CDR2 FQNNGV. The CDR3 loop is CASSLEATSGYTGELFF. The CDR3 DNA follows: TGTGCCAGCAGCTTAGAAGCGACTAGCGGATACACCGGGGAGCTGTTTTTT.

This clone occurred a few times. Mismatch with germline at one junction end may stem from a read error. The chain carries TRBV7-8 and TRBJ2-3; the match to TRBD1 covers 8 bases. CDR3 length: 14 residues. Germline V lookup: CDR1 SGHVS, CDR2 FQNEAQ. CDR3 protein: CASSPHRGTGVMDF. In DNA, the CDR3 is TGTGCCAGCAGCCCCCACAGGGGGACCGGGGTTATGGATTTT.

This rearrangement joins TRBV7-3 to TRBJ2-1, with no clear D. V was shortened by 5 bases and J by 10 bases, with 15 bases between the two germline ends. Per the germline V gene, CDR1 is SGHTA and CDR2 is FQGTGA. This CDR3 region has 13 residues. CDR3 sequence reads: CASSPSIKEEQFF. Written as DNA, the CDR3 is TGTGCCAGCAGCCCAAGTATTAAAGAAGAGCAGTTCTTC.

The J gene is TRBJ1-2, the V gene TRBV29-1; D call uncertain. Germline CDR1 and CDR2: SQVTM and ANQGSEA. The CDR3 has 16 residues. Trimming left V 3 bases short and J 2 bases short, with 19 bases between. The CDR3 protein is CSVDYGRTAGNYGYTF. For the CDR3, the DNA is TGCAGCGTTGATTACGGAAGGACCGCCGGCAACTATGGCTACACCTTC.

Points on this clone: An end of the junction differs from the germline gene, which may be a read error. The chain couples TRBV2 to TRBJ2-2, with 10 nucleotides matching TRBD1. Germline V gene data show CDR1 as SNHLY and CDR2 as FYNNEI. The CDR3 contains 18 residues. The CDR3 region is CVSSGLHLDRGSTGELFF. DNA of the CDR3: TGTGTCAGCAGTGGCCTCCACCTGGACAGGGGGTCCACCGGGGAGCTGTTTTTT.

The DNA of the CDR3 is TGTGCTAGTGGTTTGGTACTAGGACAGGGGATAAACAATGGCTACACCTTC. Residues: CASGLVLGQGINNGYTF. The chain is built from TRBV12-5 and TRBJ1-2; 9 bases are a match to TRBD1. V trimming: 0 bases; J trimming: 6 bases; junction bases outside the gene matches: 11. CDR1 is LGHNT and CDR2 is FRNRAP in the germline V gene. There are 17 residues in the CDR3.

CDR3 in amino acids: CASEGSGGPNTEAFF. The CDR3 DNA sequence: TGTGCCAGCGAGGGTTCAGGGGGACCGAACACTGAAGCTTTCTTT. V and J are TRBV2 and TRBJ1-1; 7 nucleotides match TRBD1. V gave up 8 bases and J gave up 1 base; unmatched junction bases: 10. The CDR3 spans 15 residues. Germline V gives CDR1 SNHLY, CDR2 FYNNEI.

This sequence joins TRBV5-1 and TRBJ1-2, with 8 bases identical to TRBD1. From germline, CDR1 is SGHRS and CDR2 YFSETQ. The trim removed 4 bases at V and 4 bases at J, leaving 6 bases unmatched. The CDR3 is made up of 14 amino acids. The CDR3 protein is CASSPGTGSYGYTF. CDR3 bases: TGCGCCAGCAGCCCGGGGACAGGCAGCTATGGCTACACCTTC.